This entry lists 30 T cell receptor beta chains sequenced from one sample in a study of T cells in lung cancer brain metastases. Clones were read by immunoSEQ multiplex PCR, and TCRdb kept only the in-frame ones, dropping some. The sample includes a few thousand clones, roughly 84% of them seen just once. Source material: tumor tissue from the primary lung tumor. These receptors all stem from a woman aged 45-59 years with non-small cell lung cancer.

In the case of this clone: Germline and junction disagree at one end, which may indicate a read error. The gene calls are TRBV28 and TRBJ1-6; a possible D gene is TRBD1 (5 bases). CDR1 is MDHEN and CDR2 is SYDVKM in the germline V gene. The CDR3 runs 15 residues. CDR3 protein: CASSLSVGENSPLYF. As DNA, the CDR3 is TGTGCCAGCAGTTTATCGGTAGGGGAAAATTCACCCCTCTACTTT.

The chain is built from TRBV27 and TRBJ2-6; D is uncertain. This CDR3 spans 16 amino acids. Deletions cut 2 bases from V and 6 bases from J, with 14 bases between. From germline, CDR1 is MNHEY and CDR2 SMNVEV (reference sequence). CDR3 bases: TGTGCCAGCAGTTTAGTCAGTCTCACCGAGGCCAACGTCCTGACTTTC. Translating it yields CASSLVSLTEANVLTF.

The chain employs TRBV18 and TRBJ1-2; 8 bases are a match to TRBD1. CDR1 is KGHSH and CDR2 is LQKENI in the germline V gene. With V trimmed by 2 bases and J by 2 bases, 4 bases remained unmatched. This CDR3 is built from 15 residues. The DNA of the CDR3 is TGTGCCAGCTCACCAAGGACAGGGAAAAACTATGGCTACACCTTC. Its translation is CASSPRTGKNYGYTF.

The chain is built from TRBV13 and TRBJ2-7; TRBD2 agrees at 7 bases. After removal of 5 bases from V and 0 bases from J, the junction contained 7 bases not matched to a gene. Germline V gene sequence: CDR1 PRHDT, CDR2 FYEKMQ (reference sequence). This CDR3 is 15 amino acids long. CDR3 bases: TGTGCCAGCAGCGTGACTAGCCGCCTCTCCTACGAGCAGTACTTC. It is translated as CASSVTSRLSYEQYF.

The V call is TRBV21-1, the J call TRBJ2-1; the table's D call, TRBD2, has no DNA check behind it. TRBV21-1 is a pseudogene. CDR3 length: 14 residues. The CDR3 sequence is CASSKVRTHNEQFF. Written as DNA, the CDR3 is TGTGCCAGCAGCAAAGTTAGGACTCACAATGAGCAGTTCTTC.

The rearrangement uses TRBV28 and TRBJ2-3, with 12 bases identical to TRBD1. The length of the CDR3 is 17 residues. V shed 7 bases and J 4 bases; nucleotides not matched to a gene: 12. The germline gives CDR1 MDHEN, CDR2 SYDVKM. CDR3 sequence: CASKGQGAVVGADTQYF. The CDR3 bases are TGTGCCAGCAAGGGACAGGGGGCTGTAGTAGGGGCAGATACGCAGTATTTT.

The chain is built from TRBV6-5 and TRBJ1-1; the D gene is possibly TRBD1 (6 bases). V was pared by 2 bases and J by 8 bases, with 9 bases between. The CDR3 sequence is 12 residues long. From germline, CDR1 is MNHEY and CDR2 SVGAGI. The CDR3 reads CASSYPTGEAFF. The CDR3 nucleotides read TGTGCCAGCAGTTACCCCACAGGGGAAGCTTTCTTT.

This chain's CDR3 is CASSFRPGGLDTQYF. The CDR3, as DNA: TGTGCCAGCAGTTTTCGCCCCGGAGGCCTCGATACGCAGTATTTT. V gene TRBV27 combines with J gene TRBJ2-3; D possibly corresponds to TRBD2 (5 bases). Germline V gene lookup returns CDR1 MNHEY and CDR2 SMNVEV (reference sequence). The CDR3 covers 15 residues. Trimming removed 3 bases from V and 6 bases from J, with 16 bases in between.

This clone was observed a few times. V is TRBV19 and J is TRBJ2-5; maybe TRBD2 (5 bases). CDR1 and CDR2 from the germline V gene are LNHDA and SQIVND (reference sequence). Deletions cut 5 bases from V and 0 bases from J, with 19 bases between. The CDR3 covers 17 residues. CDR3 coding DNA: TGTGCCAGTAGTGTCTCCTTTGGCGGGTCGTACCAAGAGACCCAGTACTTC. This gives the protein CASSVSFGGSYQETQYF.

This clone has only a few counts. At one end the junction does not follow the germline gene, possibly because of a read error. The gene calls are TRBV7-7 and TRBJ2-5, with TRBD1 matching over 8 bases. This CDR3 has 15 amino acids. CDR1 SSHAT and CDR2 FNYEAQ come from the germline V gene (reference sequence). CDR3 DNA sequence: TGTGCTAGCAGCTTAAGCAGGGGGCCGGTAGAGACCCAGTACTTC. It translates to CASSLSRGPVETQYF.

This clone was seen just once. The chain is built from TRBV5-1 and TRBJ1-4, with D possibly matching TRBD1 (6 bases). Germline-derived CDR1 and CDR2 are SGHRS and YFSETQ. Trimming cost V 0 bases and J 5 bases, with 17 bases left between them. The CDR3 sequence is 17 residues long. The CDR3 spells CASSLDVPGGANEKLFF. In DNA form, the CDR3 reads TGCGCCAGCAGCTTGGATGTCCCGGGGGGCGCAAATGAAAAACTGTTTTTT. The entire variable domain, with the rest obtained from reference TRBV5-1 and TRBJ1-4, is as follows: KAGVTQTPRYLIKTRGQQVTLSCSPISGHRSVSWYQQTPGQGLQFLFEYFSETQRNKGNFPGRFSGRQFSNSRSEMNVSTLELGDSALYLCASSLDVPGGANEKLFFGSGTQLSVL.

A note on this clone: The junction shows a germline mismatch at one end, possibly a read error. The rearrangement joins TRBV7-9 to TRBJ2-2; 7 positions match TRBD1. This CDR3 has 11 residues. Per the germline V gene, CDR1 is SEHNR and CDR2 is FQNEAQ (reference sequence). For the CDR3, the DNA is TGTGCCAGCAGTCGAGCTTCCGGGACAGTTTTT. Protein product: CASSRASGTVF.

The V and J genes are TRBV28 and TRBJ1-1; D ambiguous. Germline V CDR1 and CDR2: MDHEN, SYDVKM. Trimming cost V 5 bases and J 1 base, with 17 bases left between them. The CDR3 has 16 residues. The CDR3 DNA is TGTGCCAGCAGTCCGCTGACACTGCCCGGGAACACTGAAGCTTTCTTT. This gives the protein CASSPLTLPGNTEAFF.

The chain is built from TRBV29-1 and TRBJ2-7, with D maybe TRBD1 (6 bases). V was shortened by 7 bases and J by 2 bases, with 15 bases between the two germline ends. This CDR3 contains 13 residues. Per the germline V gene, CDR1 is SQVTM and CDR2 is ANQGSEA. The CDR3 reads CSAPARGTYEQYF. The CDR3 nucleotides are TGCAGCGCTCCGGCTAGGGGGACCTACGAGCAGTACTTC.

This CDR3 reads CAGRTTEAFF. The CDR3 region has the DNA TGTGCCGGAAGGACAACTGAAGCTTTCTTT. The rearrangement uses TRBV2 and TRBJ1-1; perhaps TRBD1 as D (5 bases). This CDR3 contains 10 residues. The V end was cut by 11 bases, the J end by 5 bases, with 9 bases between. The germline CDR1 and CDR2 sequences are SNHLY and FYNNEI.

The chain has TRBV7-9 and TRBJ2-3; D is perhaps TRBD1 or TRBD2 (5 bases each). The CDR3 has 12 amino acids. V was cut by 5 bases and J by 5 bases, with 8 bases left in between. CDR1 and CDR2 (germline): SEHNR, FQNEAQ (reference sequence). As DNA, the CDR3 is TGTGCCAGCAGCCGGGGCATAGATACGCAGTATTTT. It specifies CASSRGIDTQYF. The variable domain in full, completed from reference TRBV7-9 and TRBJ2-3, reads DTGVSQNPRHKITKRGQNVTFRCDPISEHNRLYWYRQTLGQGPEFLTYFQNEAQLEKSRLLSDRFSAERPKGSFSTLEIQRTEQGDSAMYLCASSRGIDTQYFGPGTRLTVL.

CDR3 nucleotides: TGCGCCAGCAGCCAGGATCGGGTGACAGGGCGACCCTACAATGAGCAGTTCTTC. Its translation: CASSQDRVTGRPYNEQFF. The genes are TRBV4-3 and TRBJ2-1; TRBD1 aligns across 7 bases. Germline trimming cut 3 bases from V and 2 bases from J; bases unmatched to any gene: 13. From germline, CDR1 is LGHNA and CDR2 YSLEER. The CDR3 consists of 18 residues.

The rearrangement links TRBV7-2 to TRBJ2-7; perhaps TRBD2 as D (6 bases). CDR1 and CDR2 from the germline V gene are SGHTA and FQGNSA. There are 15 residues in the CDR3. Trimming stripped 4 bases from V and 0 bases from J, with 13 bases between. The CDR3 nucleotides are TGTGCCAGCAGCTCGTACGGGACTTCCTCCTACGAGCAGTACTTC. It specifies CASSSYGTSSYEQYF. Looking up the rest from reference TRBV7-2 and TRBJ2-7 gives the full variable domain: GAGVSQSPSNKVTEKGKDVELRCDPISGHTALYWYRQSLGQGLEFLIYFQGNSAPDKSGLPSDRFSAERTGGSVSTLTIQRTQQEDSAVYLCASSSYGTSSYEQYFGPGTRLTVT.

The chain is built from TRBV2 and TRBJ1-5, with a weak D call TRBD1 (6 bases). Germline loops: CDR1 SNHLY, CDR2 FYNNEI. With 10 bases removed from V and 0 bases from J, the gap between germline ends came to 19 bases. The CDR3 sequence is 16 residues long. Here the CDR3 DNA reads TGTGCCAACAGGTCCGGGACAAGGGTTAGCAATCAGCCCCAGCATTTT. Protein sequence: CANRSGTRVSNQPQHF.

The table lists this clone with a few counts. Distinct nucleotide sequences in the sample also encode this CDR3. This chain uses TRBV27 with TRBJ2-3, with 16 bases aligning to TRBD2. This CDR3 is built from 16 residues. V shed 2 bases and J 6 bases; nucleotides not matched to a gene: 2. Germline values: CDR1 MNHEY, CDR2 SMNVEV (reference sequence). CDR3 bases: TGTGCCAGCAGTTTACAGGGACTAGCGGGAGGGGATACGCAGTATTTT. Translating it yields CASSLQGLAGGDTQYF.

This chain connects TRBV16 to TRBJ1-2; D is undetermined. The CDR3 contains 13 residues. The V gene lost 2 bases and the J gene lost 4 bases, with 8 bases spanning the gap. The germline V gene encodes CDR1 KGHSY and CDR2 FQNENV. The chain's CDR3 is CASSQTRVYGYTF. CDR3 in DNA: TGTGCCAGCAGCCAAACACGGGTCTATGGCTACACCTTC.

The chain joins TRBV28 to TRBJ1-2; tentative D call: TRBD1 (6 bases). V lost 3 bases and J lost 8, with 13 bases in between. Germline loops: CDR1 MDHEN, CDR2 SYDVKM. The CDR3 runs to 13 residues. CDR3 nucleotides: TGTGCCAGCAGTTTGGGGGGCAGGGGAGGCTACACCTTC. It specifies CASSLGGRGGYTF.

V usage is TRBV10-1 and J usage is TRBJ2-3; 8 bases are a match to TRBD2. Trimming took 3 bases from V and 1 from J; bases not matched to a gene: 3. The CDR3 length is 15 residues. CDR1 is WNHNN and CDR2 is SYGVQD in the germline V gene (reference sequence). The CDR3 here is CASSEVAGRTDTQYF. The CDR3 bases are TGCGCCAGCAGTGAAGTAGCGGGACGCACAGATACGCAGTATTTT.

This clone has a handful of counts. The chain is built from TRBV27 and TRBJ2-5, with D maybe TRBD2 (5 bases). The germline V and J ends were trimmed by 9 bases and 1 base, with 15 bases remaining between them. The CDR3 extends over 14 amino acids. The germline V gene has CDR1 MNHEY and CDR2 SMNVEV (reference sequence). The CDR3 reads CARYEVRAQETQYF. CDR3 nucleotide sequence: TGTGCCAGATACGAGGTGAGGGCCCAAGAGACCCAGTACTTC.

CDR3 region: CASNPLGTSGNTQYF. As DNA, the CDR3 is TGTGCCAGTAACCCTCTAGGGACTAGCGGGAATACGCAGTATTTT. The V gene is TRBV19, the J gene TRBJ2-3, with 13 nucleotides matching TRBD2. V shed 7 bases and J 7 bases; nucleotides not matched to a gene: 8. The CDR3 has 15 residues. Looked up from germline, CDR1 is LNHDA and CDR2 is SQIVND (reference sequence).

The V and J genes are TRBV6-1 and TRBJ2-5, with unresolved D. V was shortened by 2 bases and J by 2 bases, with 9 bases between the two germline ends. Germline CDR1 and CDR2: MNHNS and SASEGT. The CDR3 sequence is 14 residues long. The CDR3 coding sequence is TGTGCCAGCAGTGAAATGGGCCGACAAGAGACCCAGTACTTC. Translated, it gives CASSEMGRQETQYF.

The chain is built from TRBV10-2 and TRBJ1-1; a possible D gene is TRBD1 (5 bases). Trimming removed 7 bases at V and 7 bases at J, with 10 bases between. The CDR3 totals 11 residues. Germline V gives CDR1 WSHSY, CDR2 SAAADI. The CDR3 loop is CASKLGREAFF. In DNA form, the CDR3 reads TGCGCCAGCAAATTGGGACGTGAAGCTTTCTTT.

This chain joins TRBV19 and TRBJ2-1; D is undetermined. The CDR3 is 17 residues long. V was pared by 0 bases and J by 3 bases, with 15 bases between. Germline CDR1 and CDR2: LNHDA and SQIVND (reference sequence). Here the CDR3 reads CASSIDPPNGYYNEQFF. The CDR3 bases are TGTGCCAGTAGTATAGATCCCCCTAACGGGTACTACAATGAGCAGTTCTTC.

The chain uses TRBV5-8 and TRBJ2-1; D perhaps matches TRBD1 (8 bases). CDR1 and CDR2 (germline): SGHTS, YDEGEE. V shed 2 bases and J shed 3 bases, with 15 bases lying between them. CDR3 size: 16 residues. The CDR3 sequence: CASSFYRGGLYNEQFF. The CDR3 DNA follows: TGTGCCAGCAGCTTTTACAGGGGGGGTCTCTACAATGAGCAGTTCTTC.

The chain is built from TRBV5-1 and TRBJ2-5, with D perhaps matching TRBD2 (5 bases). Deletions cut 0 bases from V and 2 bases from J, with 14 bases between. The germline CDR1 and CDR2 sequences are SGHRS and YFSETQ. The CDR3 covers 16 residues. In DNA form, the CDR3 reads TGCGCCAGCAGCTTGGGGACCGGGAAGGGACAAGAGACCCAGTACTTC. It codes for CASSLGTGKGQETQYF.